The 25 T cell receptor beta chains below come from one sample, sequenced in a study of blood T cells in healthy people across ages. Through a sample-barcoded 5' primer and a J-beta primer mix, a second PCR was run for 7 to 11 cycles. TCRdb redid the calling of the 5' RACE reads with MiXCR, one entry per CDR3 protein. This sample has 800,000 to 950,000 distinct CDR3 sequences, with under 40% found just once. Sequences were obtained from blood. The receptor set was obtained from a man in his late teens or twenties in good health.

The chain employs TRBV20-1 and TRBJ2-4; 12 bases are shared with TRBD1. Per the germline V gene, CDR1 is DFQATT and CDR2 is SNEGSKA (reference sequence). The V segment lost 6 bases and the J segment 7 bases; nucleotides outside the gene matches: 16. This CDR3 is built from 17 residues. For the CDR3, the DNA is TGCAGTGCGATCGCCGGGGACAGGGGGCGATTATGGAACATTCAGTACTTC. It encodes CSAIAGDRGRLWNIQYF.

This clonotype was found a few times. DNA of the CDR3: TGTGCCAGCAGTTACCTATTTGGGACTAGCGGCACAGATACGCAGTATTTT. Amino acids: CASSYLFGTSGTDTQYF. The chain combines TRBV6-2 or TRBV6-3 with TRBJ2-3; TRBD2 matches 10 bases. The CDR3 totals 17 residues. Looked up from germline, CDR1 is MNHEY and CDR2 is SVGEGT. V lost 2 bases to trimming and J lost 1 base; unmatched junction nucleotides: 6.

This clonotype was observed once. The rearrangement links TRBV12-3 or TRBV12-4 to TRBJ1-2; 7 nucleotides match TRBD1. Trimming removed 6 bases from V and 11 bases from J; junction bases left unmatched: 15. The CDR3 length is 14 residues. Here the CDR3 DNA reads TGTGCCAGCAGGCGGGACAGCCAAAAATTGTATTACACCTTC. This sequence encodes CASRRDSQKLYYTF.

The CDR3 bases are TGTGCCAGCACCCCGGGCAGGGGCAATCAGCCCCAGCATTTT. This gives the protein CASTPGRGNQPQHF. V is TRBV2 and J is TRBJ1-5, with a possible D match to TRBD1 (5 bases). The CDR3 spans 14 residues. V was shortened by 7 bases and J by 2 bases, with 12 bases between the two germline ends. Germline loops: CDR1 SNHLY, CDR2 FYNNEI.

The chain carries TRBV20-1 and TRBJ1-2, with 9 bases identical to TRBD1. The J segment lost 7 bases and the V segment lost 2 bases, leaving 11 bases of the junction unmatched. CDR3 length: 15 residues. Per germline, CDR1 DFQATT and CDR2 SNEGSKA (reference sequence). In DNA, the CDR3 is TGCAGTGCTAGATTCAGACAGGGGGAAAATTCTGGCTACACCTTC. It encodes CSARFRQGENSGYTF.

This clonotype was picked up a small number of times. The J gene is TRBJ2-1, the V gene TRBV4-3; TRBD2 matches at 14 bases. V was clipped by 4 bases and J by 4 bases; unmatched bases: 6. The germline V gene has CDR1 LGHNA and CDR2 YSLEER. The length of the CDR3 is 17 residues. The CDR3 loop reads CASSLGLAGGLYNEQFF. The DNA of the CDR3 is TGCGCCAGCAGCCTCGGACTAGCGGGGGGACTTTACAATGAGCAGTTCTTC.

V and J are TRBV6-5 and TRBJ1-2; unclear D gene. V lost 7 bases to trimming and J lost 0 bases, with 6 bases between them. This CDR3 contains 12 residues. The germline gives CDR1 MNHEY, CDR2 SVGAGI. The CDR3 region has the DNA TGTGCCAGCACGCGTCCTAACTATGGCTACACCTTC. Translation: CASTRPNYGYTF.

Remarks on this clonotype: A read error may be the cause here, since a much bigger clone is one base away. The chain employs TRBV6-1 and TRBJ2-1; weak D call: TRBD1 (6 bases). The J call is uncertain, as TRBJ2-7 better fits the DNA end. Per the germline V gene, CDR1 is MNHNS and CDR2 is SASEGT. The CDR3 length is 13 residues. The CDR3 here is CASSETQQGEQYF. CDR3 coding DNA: TGTGCCAGCAGTGAAACTCAACAGGGCGAGCAGTACTTC.

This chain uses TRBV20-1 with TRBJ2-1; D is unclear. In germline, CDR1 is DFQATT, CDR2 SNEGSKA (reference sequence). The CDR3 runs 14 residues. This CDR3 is CRVHRGCCDNEQFF. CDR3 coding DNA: TGCAGAGTCCATAGAGGATGTTGTGACAATGAGCAGTTCTTC.

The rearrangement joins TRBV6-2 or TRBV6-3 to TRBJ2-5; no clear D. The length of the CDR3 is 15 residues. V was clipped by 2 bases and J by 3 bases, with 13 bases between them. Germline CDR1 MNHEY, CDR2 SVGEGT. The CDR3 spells CASSYLNPKEETQYF. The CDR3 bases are TGTGCCAGCAGTTACCTTAATCCAAAGGAAGAGACCCAGTACTTC.

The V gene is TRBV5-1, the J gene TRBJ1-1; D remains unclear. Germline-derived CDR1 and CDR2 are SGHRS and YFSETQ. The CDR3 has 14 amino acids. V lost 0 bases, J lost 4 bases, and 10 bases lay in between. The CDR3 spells CASSLGSLLTEAFF. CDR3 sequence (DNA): TGCGCCAGCAGCTTGGGCAGCCTACTCACTGAAGCTTTCTTT.

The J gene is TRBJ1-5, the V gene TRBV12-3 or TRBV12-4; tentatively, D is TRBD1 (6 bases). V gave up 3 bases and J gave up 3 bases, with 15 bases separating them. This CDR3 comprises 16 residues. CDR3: CASSFQGSGDNQPQHF. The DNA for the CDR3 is TGTGCCAGCAGTTTTCAGGGCTCAGGGGACAATCAGCCCCAGCATTTT.

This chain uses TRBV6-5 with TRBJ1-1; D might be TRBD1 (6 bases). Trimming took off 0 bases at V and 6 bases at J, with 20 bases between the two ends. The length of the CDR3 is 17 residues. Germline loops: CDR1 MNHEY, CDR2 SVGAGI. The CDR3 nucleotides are TGTGCCAGCAGTTACTCGAGAGACGCAGGGCCAGGGGCTGAAGCTTTCTTT. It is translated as CASSYSRDAGPGAEAFF.

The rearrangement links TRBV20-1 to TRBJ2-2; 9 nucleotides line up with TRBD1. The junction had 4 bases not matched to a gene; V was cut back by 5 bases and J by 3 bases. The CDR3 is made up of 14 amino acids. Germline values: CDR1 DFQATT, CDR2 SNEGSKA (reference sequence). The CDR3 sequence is CSAAGTGYTGELFF. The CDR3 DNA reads TGCAGTGCTGCCGGGACAGGGTACACCGGGGAGCTGTTTTTT.

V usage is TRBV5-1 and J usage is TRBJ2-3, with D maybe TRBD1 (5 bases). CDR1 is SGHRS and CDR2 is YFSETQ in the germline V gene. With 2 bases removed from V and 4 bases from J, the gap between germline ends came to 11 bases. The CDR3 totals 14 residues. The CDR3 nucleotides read TGCGCCAGCAGCTTAGGGGTGTCGGCAGATACGCAGTATTTT. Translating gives CASSLGVSADTQYF.

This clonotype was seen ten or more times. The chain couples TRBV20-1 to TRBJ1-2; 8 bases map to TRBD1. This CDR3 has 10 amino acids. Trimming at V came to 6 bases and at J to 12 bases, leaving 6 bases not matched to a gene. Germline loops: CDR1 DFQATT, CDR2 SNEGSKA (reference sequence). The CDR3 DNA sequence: TGCAGTGCCGGGACAGGCGGGCACACCTTC. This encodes CSAGTGGHTF.

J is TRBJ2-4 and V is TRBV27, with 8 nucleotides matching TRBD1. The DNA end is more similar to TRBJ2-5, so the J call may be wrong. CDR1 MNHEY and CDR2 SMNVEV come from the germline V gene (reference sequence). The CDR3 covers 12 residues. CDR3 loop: CASSRQGQTQYF. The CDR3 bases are TGTGCCAGCAGCAGACAGGGGCAGACCCAGTACTTC.

The CDR3 here is CSARVAQGEQYF. In DNA, the CDR3 is TGCAGTGCTAGAGTGGCGCAGGGGGAGCAGTACTTC. The chain carries TRBV20-1 and TRBJ2-5; 7 bases fit TRBD1. Germline trimming cut 1 base from V and 11 bases from J; bases unmatched to any gene: 7. The CDR3 is 12 amino acids. CDR1 and CDR2 from the germline V gene are DFQATT and SNEGSKA (reference sequence).

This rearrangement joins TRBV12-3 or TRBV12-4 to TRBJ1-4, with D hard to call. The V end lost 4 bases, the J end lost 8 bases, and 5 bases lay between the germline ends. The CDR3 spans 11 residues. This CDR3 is CASSYEEKLFF. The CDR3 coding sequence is TGTGCCAGCAGTTATGAGGAAAAACTGTTTTTT.

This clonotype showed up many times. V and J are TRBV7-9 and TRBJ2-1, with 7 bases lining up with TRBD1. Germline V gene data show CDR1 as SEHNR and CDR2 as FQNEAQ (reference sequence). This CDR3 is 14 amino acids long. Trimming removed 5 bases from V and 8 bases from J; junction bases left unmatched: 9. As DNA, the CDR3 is TGTGCCAGCAGCGCCACAGGGGAATGGGATGAGCAGTTCTTC. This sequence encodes CASSATGEWDEQFF.

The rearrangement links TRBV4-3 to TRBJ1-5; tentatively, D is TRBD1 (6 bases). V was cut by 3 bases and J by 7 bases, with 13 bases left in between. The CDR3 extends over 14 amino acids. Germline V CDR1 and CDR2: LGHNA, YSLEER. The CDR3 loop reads CASSQLVGGQPQHF. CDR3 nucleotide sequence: TGCGCCAGCAGCCAGCTGGTGGGGGGCCAGCCCCAGCATTTT.

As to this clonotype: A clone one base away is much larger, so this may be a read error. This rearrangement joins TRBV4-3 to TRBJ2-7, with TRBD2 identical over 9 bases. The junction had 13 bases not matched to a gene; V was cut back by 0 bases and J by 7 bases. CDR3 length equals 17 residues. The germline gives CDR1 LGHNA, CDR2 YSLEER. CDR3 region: CASSQDLSSGVYNEQYF. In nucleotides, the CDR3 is TGCGCCAGCAGCCAAGATCTTTCTAGCGGGGTTTACAATGAGCAGTACTTC.

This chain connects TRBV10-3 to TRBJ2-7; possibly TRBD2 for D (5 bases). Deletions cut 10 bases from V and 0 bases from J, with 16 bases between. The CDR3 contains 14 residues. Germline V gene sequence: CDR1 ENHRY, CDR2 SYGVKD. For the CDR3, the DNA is TGTGCCACCAAGGACGGGGAAATCTCCTACGAGCAGTACTTC. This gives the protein CATKDGEISYEQYF.

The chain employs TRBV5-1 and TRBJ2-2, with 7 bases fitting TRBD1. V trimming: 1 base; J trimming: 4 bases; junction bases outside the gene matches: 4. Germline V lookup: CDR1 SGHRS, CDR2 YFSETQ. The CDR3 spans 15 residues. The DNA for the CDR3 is TGCGCCAGCAGCTTGCTCGACAGGGCCACCGGGGAGCTGTTTTTT. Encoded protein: CASSLLDRATGELFF. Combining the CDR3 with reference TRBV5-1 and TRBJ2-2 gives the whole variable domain KAGVTQTPRYLIKTRGQQVTLSCSPISGHRSVSWYQQTPGQGLQFLFEYFSETQRNKGNFPGRFSGRQFSNSRSEMNVSTLELGDSALYLCASSLLDRATGELFFGEGSRLTVL.

The CDR3 region has the DNA TGTGCCAGCAGCCAGACAGGGGGCGACTATGGCTACACCTTC. Its protein product is CASSQTGGDYGYTF. This chain uses TRBV12-3 or TRBV12-4 with TRBJ1-2; 10 bases are shared with TRBD1. With V trimmed by 6 bases and J by 3 bases, 4 bases remained unmatched. The CDR3 spans 14 residues.